This T cell receptor beta chain was sequenced for a study of cytomegalovirus exposure and HLA in healthy donors. About the study: HLA-typed donors were the source of around 87 million unique TCRs, which an early data release held.

General study points: With later analysis, a missense DCLRE1C variant became linked to TCR beta V- and J-gene trimming. A later analysis appeared to link common viral pathogens to several of the most significant clusters. A further, later analysis showed that HLA-associated TCR beta chains (compared with equally common others) were more clonally expanded.

Turning to this clone: The antigen is undetermined.

With 60 Vbeta and 13 Jbeta primers, the PCR was carried out. TCRdb keeps only in-frame clones here, not all; method: immunoSEQ multiplex PCR. The repertoire has some 180,000 clones, 70% to 80% of them found once; the top ten carry around 1.6%. The J segment lost 3 bases and the V segment lost 5 bases, leaving 10 bases of the junction unmatched. The length of the CDR3 is 15 residues. In germline, CDR1 is LNHDA, CDR2 SQIVND (reference sequence). V gene TRBV19 combines with J gene TRBJ2-7; TRBD1 aligns across 7 bases. The sequenced sample consisted of PBMCs. This sequence originates from a man younger than 30 in good health and CMV-seronegative. The CDR3, as DNA: TGTGCCAGTAGTCCAGGGGTAAGGACAGGCTACGAGCAGTACTTC. The encoded protein is CASSPGVRTGYEQYF.